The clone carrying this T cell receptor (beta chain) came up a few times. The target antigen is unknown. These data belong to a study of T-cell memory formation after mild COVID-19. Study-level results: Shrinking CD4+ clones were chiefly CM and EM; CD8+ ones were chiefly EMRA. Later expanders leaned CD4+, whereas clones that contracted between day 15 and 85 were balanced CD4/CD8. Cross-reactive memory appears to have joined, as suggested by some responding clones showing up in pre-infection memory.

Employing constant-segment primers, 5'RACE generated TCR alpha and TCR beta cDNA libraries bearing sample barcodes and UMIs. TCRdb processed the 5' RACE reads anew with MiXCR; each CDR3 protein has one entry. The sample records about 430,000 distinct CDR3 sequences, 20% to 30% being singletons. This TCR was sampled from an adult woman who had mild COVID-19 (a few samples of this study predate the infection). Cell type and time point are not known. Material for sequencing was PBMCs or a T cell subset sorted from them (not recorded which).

The CDR3 reads CASSSLRGWEQFF. As DNA, the CDR3 is TGTGCCAGCAGTTCCTTACGGGGGTGGGAGCAGTTCTTC. The chain recombines TRBV28 with TRBJ2-1; D might be TRBD2 (6 bases). Germline V CDR1 and CDR2: MDHEN, SYDVKM. The V end was cut by 4 bases, the J end by 10 bases, with 14 bases between. This CDR3 region has 13 residues.